This TCR beta chain emerged from a study of CD8 T cells in ankylosing spondylitis. The study, taken as a whole, reports: Disease-linked clones reportedly concentrated significantly in matched ankylosing spondylitis synovial fluid. In reactive arthritis synovial fluid and blood, some motif variants had been reported before. Blood of patients with ankylosing spondylitis appeared to be characterized by a TCR beta motif of eight highly homologous variants.

This clonotype occurred many times. Its antigen is not identified. Trimming cost V 1 base and J 10 bases, with 11 bases left between them. Germline CDR1 reads SQVTM; CDR2 reads ANQGSEA. CDR3 length: 12 amino acids. One entry per CDR3 protein results from TCRdb running MiXCR on the 5' RACE reads. This table holds 240,000 or so distinct CDR3 sequences, roughly 8.6% found once. This sequence was found in a male donor with ankylosing spondylitis or in good health (not recorded which). Sequencing was performed on blood, either unsorted or a sorted T cell fraction (not recorded which). J is TRBJ2-1 and V is TRBV29-1; D is ambiguous. The CDR3 nucleotides are TGCAGCGTTGAAGTAGGTCGGACGGAGCAGTTCTTC. This encodes CSVEVGRTEQFF.